The present T cell receptor beta chain was sequenced within a study of beta chain features in type 1 diabetes. Study results and caveats: In these data, an HLA type influence on TCRB rearrangement remained unresolved. A moderate, significant TCRB CDR3 shortening appeared in type 1 diabetes across four CD4+ subsets. For patients, the naive, central memory and Treg TCRB repertoires appeared more alike than for healthy donors.

It was via CD45RO/CCR7/CD25/CD127/CD95/CD27 that CD4+ naive, central memory, regulatory and stem cell-like memory cells were sorted. A remark on this clone: Its antigen is undetermined.

Germline V lookup: CDR1 SNHLY, CDR2 FYNNEI. V was clipped by 6 bases and J by 6 bases, with 11 bases between them. The CDR3 loop spans 12 amino acids. Expressed TCRB transcripts were sequenced after all isolated RNA was converted to cDNA. An average of about 3.57 million reads was obtained for naive, central memory and regulatory T cell samples. Assay: immunoSEQ multiplex PCR; the TCRdb copy retains only in-frame clones and omits some. The sample carries hundreds of thousands of clones, around 12% recorded once. The sequence derives from a woman aged 18-29 years with type 1 diabetes. The V and J genes are TRBV2 and TRBJ1-2; D is possibly TRBD1 (6 bases). Sequencing was performed on naive CD4+ T cells from blood. The CDR3 sequence is CASRVGGDGYTF. CDR3 nucleotides: TGTGCCAGCAGGGTAGGGGGGGATGGCTACACCTTC.